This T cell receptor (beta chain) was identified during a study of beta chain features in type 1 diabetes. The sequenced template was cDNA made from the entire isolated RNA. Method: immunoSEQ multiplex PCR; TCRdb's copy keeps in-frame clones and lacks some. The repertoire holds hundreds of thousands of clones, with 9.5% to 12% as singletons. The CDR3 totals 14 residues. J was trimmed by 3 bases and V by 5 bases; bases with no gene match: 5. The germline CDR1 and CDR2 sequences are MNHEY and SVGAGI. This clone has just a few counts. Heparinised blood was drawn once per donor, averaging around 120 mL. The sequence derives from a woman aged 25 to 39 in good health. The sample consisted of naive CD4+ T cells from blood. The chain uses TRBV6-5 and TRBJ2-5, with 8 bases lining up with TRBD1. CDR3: CASSPDRGKETQYF. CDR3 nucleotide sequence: TGTGCCAGCAGTCCCGACAGGGGTAAAGAGACCCAGTACTTC.